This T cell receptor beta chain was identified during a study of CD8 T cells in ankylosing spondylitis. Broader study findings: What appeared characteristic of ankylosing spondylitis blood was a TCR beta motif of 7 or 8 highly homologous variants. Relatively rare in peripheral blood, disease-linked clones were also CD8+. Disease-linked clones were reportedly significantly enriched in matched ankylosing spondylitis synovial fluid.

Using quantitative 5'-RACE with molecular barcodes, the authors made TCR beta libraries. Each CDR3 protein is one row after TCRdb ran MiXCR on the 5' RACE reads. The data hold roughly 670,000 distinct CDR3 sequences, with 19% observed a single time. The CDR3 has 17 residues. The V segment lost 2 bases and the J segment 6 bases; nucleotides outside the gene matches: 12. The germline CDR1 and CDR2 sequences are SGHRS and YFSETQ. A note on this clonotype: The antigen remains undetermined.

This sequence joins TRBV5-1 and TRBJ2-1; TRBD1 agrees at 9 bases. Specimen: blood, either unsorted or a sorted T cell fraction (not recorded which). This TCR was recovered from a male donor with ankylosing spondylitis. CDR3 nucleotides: TGCGCCAGCAGCTTTACAGGGGGCGTTGAGGGTCTCAATGAGCAGTTCTTC. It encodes CASSFTGGVEGLNEQFF.